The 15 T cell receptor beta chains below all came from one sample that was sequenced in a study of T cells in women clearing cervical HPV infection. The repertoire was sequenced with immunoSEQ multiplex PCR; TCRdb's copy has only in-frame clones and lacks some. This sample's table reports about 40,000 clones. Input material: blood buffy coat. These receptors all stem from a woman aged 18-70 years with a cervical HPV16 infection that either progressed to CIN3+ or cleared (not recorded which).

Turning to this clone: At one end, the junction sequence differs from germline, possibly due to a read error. The sequenced part of the CDR3 DNA is TGCAGTGCTAGGCGCGCGGGCACCGCGGAG. This translates into CSARRAGTAE. The CDR3 in its entirety is CSARRAGTAELFF. The genes are TRBV20-1 and TRBJ2-2; tentative D call: TRBD2 (5 bases). The CDR3 extends 3 residues past the end of the read, so its final part is completed from the germline J gene. The germline gives CDR1 DFQATT, CDR2 SNEGSKA (reference sequence). The CDR3 is made up of 13 amino acids.

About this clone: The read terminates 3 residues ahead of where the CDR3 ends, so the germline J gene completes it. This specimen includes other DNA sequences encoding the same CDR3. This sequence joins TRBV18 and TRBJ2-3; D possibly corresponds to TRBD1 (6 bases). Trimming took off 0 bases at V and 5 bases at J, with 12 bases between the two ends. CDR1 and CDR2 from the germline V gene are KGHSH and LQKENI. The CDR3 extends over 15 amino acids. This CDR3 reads CASSPPNRVEDTQYF. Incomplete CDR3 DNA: TGTGCCAGCTCACCACCGAACAGGGTGGAAGATACG.

CDR3 bases read: TGTGCCAGCAGCACGGCGGGGTTCCAAAACATT. It specifies CASSTAGFQNI. The entire CDR3 is CASSTAGFQNIQYF. The V gene is TRBV3-1 (or the pseudogene TRBV3-2), the J gene TRBJ2-4; TRBD2 might be the D (6 bases). The CDR3 end is not reached by the read, which stops 3 residues before it; the germline J gene fills it in. The CDR3 sequence is 14 residues long. Looked up from germline, CDR1 is LGHDT and CDR2 is YNNKEL (reference sequence). Trimming shortened V by 5 bases and J by 5 bases, and 13 bases separated the two germline ends.

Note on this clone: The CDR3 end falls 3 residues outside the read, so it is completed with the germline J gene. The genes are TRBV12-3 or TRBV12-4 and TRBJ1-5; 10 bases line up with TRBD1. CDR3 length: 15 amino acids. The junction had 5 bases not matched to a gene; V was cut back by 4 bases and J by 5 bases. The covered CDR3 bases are TGTGCCAGCAGTTGGCGGACAGGGGGAGATCAGCCC. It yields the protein CASSWRTGGDQP. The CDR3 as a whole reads CASSWRTGGDQPQHF.

CDR3 residues: CASRTEDRTTYEQYF. Partial CDR3 DNA: TGCGCCAGCAGGACCGAGGACAGGACGACCTACGAG. The chain has TRBV5-1 and TRBJ2-7; 7 nucleotides match TRBD1. Coverage ceases 3 residues before the CDR3 finishes, and the germline J gene fills in the end. The germline V gene has CDR1 SGHRS and CDR2 YFSETQ. V was pared by 5 bases and J by 2 bases, with 10 bases of the junction left unmatched. The CDR3 sequence is 15 residues long. The whole variable domain, filled in from reference TRBV5-1 and TRBJ2-7, reads KAGVTQTPRYLIKTRGQQVTLSCSPISGHRSVSWYQQTPGQGLQFLFEYFSETQRNKGNFPGRFSGRQFSNSRSEMNVSTLELGDSALYLCASRTEDRTTYEQYFGPGTRLTVT.

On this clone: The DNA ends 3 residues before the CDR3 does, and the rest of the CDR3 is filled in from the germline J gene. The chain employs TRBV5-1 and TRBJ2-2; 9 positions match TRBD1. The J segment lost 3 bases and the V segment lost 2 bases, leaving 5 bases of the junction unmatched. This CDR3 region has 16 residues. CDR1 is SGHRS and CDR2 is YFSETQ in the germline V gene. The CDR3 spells CASSLVQGADTGELFF. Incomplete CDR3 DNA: TGCGCCAGCAGCTTAGTACAGGGGGCGGACACCGGGGAG.

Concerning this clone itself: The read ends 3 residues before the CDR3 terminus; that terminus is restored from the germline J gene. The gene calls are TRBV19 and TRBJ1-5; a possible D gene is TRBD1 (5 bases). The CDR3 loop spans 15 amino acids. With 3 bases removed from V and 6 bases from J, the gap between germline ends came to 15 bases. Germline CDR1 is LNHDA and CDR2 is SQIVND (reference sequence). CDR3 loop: CASSMGGGGFQPQHF. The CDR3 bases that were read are TGTGCCAGTAGTATGGGGGGGGGTGGCTTTCAGCCC.

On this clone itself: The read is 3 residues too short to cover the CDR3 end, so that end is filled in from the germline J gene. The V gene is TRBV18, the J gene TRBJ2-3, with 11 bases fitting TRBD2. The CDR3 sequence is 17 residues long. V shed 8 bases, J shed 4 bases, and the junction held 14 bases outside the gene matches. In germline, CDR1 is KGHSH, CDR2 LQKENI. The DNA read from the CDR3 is TGTGCCAGCACAAGGGTGGCTAGCGGGAGGATTGCAGATACG. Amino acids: CASTRVASGRIADT. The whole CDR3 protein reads CASTRVASGRIADTQYF.

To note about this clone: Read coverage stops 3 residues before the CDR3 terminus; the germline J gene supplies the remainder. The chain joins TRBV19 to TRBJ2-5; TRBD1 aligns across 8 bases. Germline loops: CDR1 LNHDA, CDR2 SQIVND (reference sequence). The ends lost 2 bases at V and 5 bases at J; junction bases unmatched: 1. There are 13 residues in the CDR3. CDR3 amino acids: CASSISGGETQYF. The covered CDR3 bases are TGTGCCAGTAGTATATCAGGGGGCGAGACC. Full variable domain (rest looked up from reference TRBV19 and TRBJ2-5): DGGITQSPKYLFRKEGQNVTLSCEQNLNHDAMYWYRQDPGQGLRLIYYSQIVNDFQKGDIAEGYSVSREKKESFPLTVTSAQKNPTAFYLCASSISGGETQYFGPGTRLLVL.

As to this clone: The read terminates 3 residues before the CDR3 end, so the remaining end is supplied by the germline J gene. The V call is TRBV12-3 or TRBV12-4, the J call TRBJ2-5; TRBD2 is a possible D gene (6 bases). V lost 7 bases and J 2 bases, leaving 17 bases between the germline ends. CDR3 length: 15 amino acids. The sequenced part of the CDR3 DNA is TGTGCCAGCACCCTAGGCGGGATAGGGCAAGAGACC. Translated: CASTLGGIGQET. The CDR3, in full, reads CASTLGGIGQETQYF.

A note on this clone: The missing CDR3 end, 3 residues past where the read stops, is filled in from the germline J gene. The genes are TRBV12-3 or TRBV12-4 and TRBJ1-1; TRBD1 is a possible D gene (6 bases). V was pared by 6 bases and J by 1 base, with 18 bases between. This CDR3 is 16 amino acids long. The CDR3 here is CASSPTLGQENTEAFF. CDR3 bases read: TGTGCCAGCAGCCCTACTCTGGGACAAGAGAACACTGAA.

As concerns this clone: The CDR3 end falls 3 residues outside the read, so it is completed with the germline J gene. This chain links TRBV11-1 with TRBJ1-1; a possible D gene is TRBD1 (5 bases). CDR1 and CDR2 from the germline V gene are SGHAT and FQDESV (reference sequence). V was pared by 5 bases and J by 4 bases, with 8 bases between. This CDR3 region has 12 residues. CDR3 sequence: CASSAGFTEAFF. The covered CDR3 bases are TGTGCCAGCAGCGCAGGGTTCACTGAA.

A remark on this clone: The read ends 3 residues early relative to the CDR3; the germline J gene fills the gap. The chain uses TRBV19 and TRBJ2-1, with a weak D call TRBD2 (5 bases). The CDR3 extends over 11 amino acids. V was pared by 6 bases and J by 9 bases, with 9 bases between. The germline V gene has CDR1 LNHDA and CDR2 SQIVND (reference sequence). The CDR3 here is CASSLSGEQFF. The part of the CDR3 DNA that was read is TGTGCCAGTAGCCTCAGCGGTGAG.

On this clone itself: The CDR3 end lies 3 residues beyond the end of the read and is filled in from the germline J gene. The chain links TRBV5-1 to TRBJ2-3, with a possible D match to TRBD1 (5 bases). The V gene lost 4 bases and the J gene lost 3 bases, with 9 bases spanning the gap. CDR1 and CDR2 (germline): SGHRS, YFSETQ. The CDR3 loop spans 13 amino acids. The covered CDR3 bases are TGCGCCAGCAGCGTCTCAGGGACAGATACG. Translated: CASSVSGTDT. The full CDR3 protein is CASSVSGTDTQYF.

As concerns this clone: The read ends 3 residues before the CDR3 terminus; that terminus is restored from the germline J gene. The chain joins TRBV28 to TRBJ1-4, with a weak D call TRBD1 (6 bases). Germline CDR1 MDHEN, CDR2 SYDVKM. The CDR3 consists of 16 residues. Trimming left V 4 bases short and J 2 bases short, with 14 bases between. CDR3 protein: CASSSAGRGTNEKLFF. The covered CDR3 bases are TGTGCCAGCAGTTCCGCAGGGAGGGGGACTAATGAAAAA.